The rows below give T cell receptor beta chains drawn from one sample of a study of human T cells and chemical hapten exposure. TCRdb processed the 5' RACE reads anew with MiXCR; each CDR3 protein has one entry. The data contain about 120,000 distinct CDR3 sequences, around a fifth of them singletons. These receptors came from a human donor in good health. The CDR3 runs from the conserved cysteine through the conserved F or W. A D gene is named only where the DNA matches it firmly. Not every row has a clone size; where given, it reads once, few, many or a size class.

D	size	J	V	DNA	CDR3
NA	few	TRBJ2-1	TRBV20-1	TGCAGTGCTAGCCCGGAGGGAATGGGTTACAATGAGCAGTTCTTC	CSASPEGMGYNEQFF
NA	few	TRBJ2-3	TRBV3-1	TGTGCCAGCAGCCAAGGGGACCTCAGCACAGATACGCAGTATTTT	CASSQGDLSTDTQYF
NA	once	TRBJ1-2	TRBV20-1	TGCAGTGCTAGAGATCCCGGCCAGGGAGGCTATGGCGACACCTTC	CSARDPGQGGYGDTF
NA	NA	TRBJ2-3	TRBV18	TGTGCCAGCTCACCATCCACGGTCACAGATACGCAGTATTTT	CASSPSTVTDTQYF
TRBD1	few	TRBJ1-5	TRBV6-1	TGTGCCAGCAGCCTAGACAGGGCTGGGAATCAGCCCCAGCATTTT	CASSLDRAGNQPQHF
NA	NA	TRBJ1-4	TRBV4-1	TGCGCCAGCAGCTTACTACTAGGAGAAAAACTGTTTTTT	CASSLLLGEKLFF
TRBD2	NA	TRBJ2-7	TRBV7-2	TGTGCCAGCAGCTTAACGGCGGGAGGAGGCGACGAGCAGTACTTC	CASSLTAGGGDEQYF
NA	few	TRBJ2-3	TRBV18	TGTGCCAGCTCACCACGCAATAGCGTAAGCACAGATACGCAGTATTTT	CASSPRNSVSTDTQYF
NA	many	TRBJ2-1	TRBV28	TGTGCCAGCAGTTTAGGGGGCTACAATGAGCAGTTCTTC	CASSLGGYNEQFF
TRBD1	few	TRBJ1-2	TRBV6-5	TGTGCCAGCAGTCAGGACAGGGGGTATGGCTACACCTTC	CASSQDRGYGYTF
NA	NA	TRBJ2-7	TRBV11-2	TGTGCCAGCAGCCTCTTCCGGGCCCTCTCCTACGAGCAGTACTTC	CASSLFRALSYEQYF
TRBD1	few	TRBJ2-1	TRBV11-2	TGTGCCAGCAGCTCCCTCCGGGACAGGTTGGGTGAGCAGTTCTTC	CASSSLRDRLGEQFF
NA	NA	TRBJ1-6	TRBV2	TGTGCCAGCCTAAACCACGGGACACTCAATAATTCACCCCTCCACTTT	CASLNHGTLNNSPLHF
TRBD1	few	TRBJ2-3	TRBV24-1	TGTGCCACCAGCACTCCGGGACAGGGGCTGGATACGCAGTATTTT	CATSTPGQGLDTQYF
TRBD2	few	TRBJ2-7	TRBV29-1	TGCTCTGGGACTAGCGACTCCTACGAGCAGTACTTC	CSGTSDSYEQYF
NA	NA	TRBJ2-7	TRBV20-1	TGCAGTGCTCCCGGAGCTACCTCCTACGAGCAGTACTTC	CSAPGATSYEQYF
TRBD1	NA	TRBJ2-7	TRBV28	TGTGCCATACGGGACAGGGATACCTACGAGCAGTACTTC	CAIRDRDTYEQYF
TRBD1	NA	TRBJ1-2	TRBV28	TGTGCCAGCACCCAACCGGGACAGAACTATGGCTACACCTTC	CASTQPGQNYGYTF
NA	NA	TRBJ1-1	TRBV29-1	TGCAGCGTTGTATGGCAGGGGTCTAACACTGAAGCTTTCTTT	CSVVWQGSNTEAFF
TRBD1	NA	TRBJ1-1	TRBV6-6	TGTGCCAGCAGTTACAGTAATCCGGGACAGGGGCGAACTGAAGCTTTCTTT	CASSYSNPGQGRTEAFF
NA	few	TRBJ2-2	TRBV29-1	TGCAGCGTTGATAGCTACGGATTAGGATTTACCGGGGAGCTGTTTTTT	CSVDSYGLGFTGELFF
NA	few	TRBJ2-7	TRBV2	TGTGCCAGCCAGGTGGGGCGCAGCCCCTACGAGCAGTACTTC	CASQVGRSPYEQYF
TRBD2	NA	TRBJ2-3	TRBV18	TGTGCCAGCTCACCACCGACTAGCCGAGATACGCAGTATTTT	CASSPPTSRDTQYF
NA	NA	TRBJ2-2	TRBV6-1	TGTGCCAGCAAAAAGGGGCCGGACACCGGGGAGCTGTTTTTT	CASKKGPDTGELFF
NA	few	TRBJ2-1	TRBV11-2	TGTGCCAGCAGCTCGCCCTTGGGCAATGAGCAGTTCTTC	CASSSPLGNEQFF
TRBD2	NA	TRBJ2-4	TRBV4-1	TGCGCCAGCAGCCAACCCCTAGCGGGGGTGGCCAAAAACATTCAGTACTTC	CASSQPLAGVAKNIQYF
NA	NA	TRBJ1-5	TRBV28	TGTGCCAGACCGAACCGGGACATCTCCTCTAGCAATCAGCCCCAGCATTTT	CARPNRDISSSNQPQHF
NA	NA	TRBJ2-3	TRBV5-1	TGCGCCAGCAGCCTGCCGGCGGCAGAGCTAGCCCCTGGCACAGATACGCAGTATTTT	CASSLPAAELAPGTDTQYF
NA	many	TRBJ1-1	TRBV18	TGTGCCAGCTCACCTACGCAAGGGGGTTTCAAGGTGGCTTTCTTT	CASSPTQGGFKVAFF
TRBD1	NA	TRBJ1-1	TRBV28	TGTGCCAGCGGGCCCCAGGGGGGCACTGAAGCTTTCTTT	CASGPQGGTEAFF
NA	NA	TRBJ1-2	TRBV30	TGTGCCTGGAGTGTTAAAAAGATAGCCTGCACCTTC	CAWSVKKIACTF
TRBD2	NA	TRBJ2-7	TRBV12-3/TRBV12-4	TGTGCCAGCAGCCGAACAACAGCGGGGTATTCCTACGAGCAGTACTTC	CASSRTTAGYSYEQYF
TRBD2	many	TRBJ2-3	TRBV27	TGTGCCAGCAGTTTACCCGGGACTAGCGGGAGCACAGATACGCAGTATTTT	CASSLPGTSGSTDTQYF
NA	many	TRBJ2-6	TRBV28	TGTGCCAGCACCCGTGGAGGGGGCTCTGGGGCCAACGTCCTGACTTTC	CASTRGGGSGANVLTF
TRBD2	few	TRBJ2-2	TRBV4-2	TGTGCCAGCAGCCCAAGGACTAGCGGGAGTGGTAGCACCGGGGAGCTGTTTTTT	CASSPRTSGSGSTGELFF
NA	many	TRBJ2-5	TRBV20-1	TGCAGTGCTAGGGGCGCGGTTAGGGCGGAGACCCAGTACTTC	CSARGAVRAETQYF
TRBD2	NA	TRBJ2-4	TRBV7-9	TGTGCCAGCAGCCCAACTAGCGGGTATATGTTAGCCAAAAACATTCAGTACTTC	CASSPTSGYMLAKNIQYF
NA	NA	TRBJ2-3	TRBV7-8	TGTGCCAGCGGACTTCTCACAGATACGCAGTATTTT	CASGLLTDTQYF
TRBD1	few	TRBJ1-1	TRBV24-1	TGTGCCACCAGTGACCCCGACAGGGCTGAAGCTTTCTTT	CATSDPDRAEAFF
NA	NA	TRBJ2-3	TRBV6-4	TGTGCCAGCAGTGGGGCACCGGGAAGCACAGATACGCAGTATTTT	CASSGAPGSTDTQYF
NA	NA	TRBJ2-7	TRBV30	TGTGCCTGGAGTAAGGGACTGGCCTACGAGCAGTACTTC	CAWSKGLAYEQYF
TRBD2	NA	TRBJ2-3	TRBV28	TGTGCCAGCAGCCCGCTAGCGGAAGGCACAGATACGCAGTATTTT	CASSPLAEGTDTQYF
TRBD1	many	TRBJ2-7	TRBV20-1	TGCAGTGCTGATTCTGGACAGGGAGGCGCCTACGAGCAGTACTTC	CSADSGQGGAYEQYF
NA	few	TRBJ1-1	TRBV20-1	TGCAGTGCCTGGGCGGGGATGAACACTGAAGCTTTCTTT	CSAWAGMNTEAFF
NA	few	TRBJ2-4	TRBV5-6	TGTGCCAGCAGCTTTGGCGTCGGACAAGTTACCATTCAGTACTTC	CASSFGVGQVTIQYF
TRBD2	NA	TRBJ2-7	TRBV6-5	TGTGCCAGCAGTCTACCGGGACTAGACGAGCAGTACTTC	CASSLPGLDEQYF
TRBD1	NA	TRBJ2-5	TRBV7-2	TGTGCCAGCAGCTACAGACAGGGGTCGGAGACCCAGTACTTC	CASSYRQGSETQYF
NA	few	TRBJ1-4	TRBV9	TGTGCCAGCAGCGTAGCTACGACGGATGAAAAACTGTTTTTT	CASSVATTDEKLFF
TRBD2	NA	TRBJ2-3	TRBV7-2	TGTGCCAGCAGCTTAGACGGGAGGACAGATACGCAGTATTTT	CASSLDGRTDTQYF
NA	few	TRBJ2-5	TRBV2	TGTGCCAGCAGAGAAGGGGTTTTGTACCAAGAGACCCAGTACTTC	CASREGVLYQETQYF
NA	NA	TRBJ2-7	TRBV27	TGTGCCAGCAGTTTCGGGGGCTTCTACGAGCAGTACTTC	CASSFGGFYEQYF
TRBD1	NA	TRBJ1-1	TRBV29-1	TGCAGCGTTGCCGGGACAGGGCAGAACACTGAAGCTTTCTTT	CSVAGTGQNTEAFF
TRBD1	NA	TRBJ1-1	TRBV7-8	TGTGCCAGCAGACCAACAGGGGGTGGGATAGAGACTGAAGCTTTCTTT	CASRPTGGGIETEAFF
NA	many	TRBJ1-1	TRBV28	TGTGCCAGCAGTTCGCTACGATACAGGAAACCCGACACTGAAGCTTTCTTT	CASSSLRYRKPDTEAFF
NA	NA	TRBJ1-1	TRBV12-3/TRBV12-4	TGTGCCAGCAGTCACTTAAGGGCCCACCGGGACACTGAAGCTTTCTTT	CASSHLRAHRDTEAFF
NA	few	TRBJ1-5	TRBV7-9	TGTGCCAGCAGCTACTCTGACCTTACCTCCAATCAGCCCCAGCATTTT	CASSYSDLTSNQPQHF
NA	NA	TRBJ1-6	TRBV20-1	TGCAGTCAATTTCCGGGACTATCGGGTAGTTCACCCCTCCACTTT	CSQFPGLSGSSPLHF
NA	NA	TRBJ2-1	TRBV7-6	TGTGCCAGCAGCTTAACGCTCACCGCTGAGCAGTTCTTC	CASSLTLTAEQFF
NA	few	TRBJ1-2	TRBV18	TGTGCCAGCTCACCGAGCTACGGCCCGAACTATGGCTACACCTTC	CASSPSYGPNYGYTF
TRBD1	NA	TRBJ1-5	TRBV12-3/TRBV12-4	TGTGCCAGCAGTCTCGACAGGGGAAAGCCCCAGCATTTT	CASSLDRGKPQHF